This paragraph reports one TCR beta chain. Per the germline V gene, CDR1 is WSHSY and CDR2 is SAAADI. V gave up 4 bases and J gave up 7 bases; unmatched junction bases: 8. The length of the CDR3 is 15 residues. Repertoires were generated with immunoSEQ multiplex PCR, while TCRdb's copy carries only in-frame clones and drops some. The sample lists more than 50,000 clones, around 84% seen once, with roughly 4% in the top ten. This record comes from a study of OX40 agonist ivuxolimab in advanced cancers. The input for sequencing was CD4+ or CD8+ T cells sorted from blood, taken in a trial of the OX40 agonist ivuxolimab. J is TRBJ2-1 and V is TRBV10-2; 9 positions agree with TRBD2. The sequence was obtained from an adult with an advanced solid tumor such as melanoma, head and neck, liver or kidney cancer. CDR3 region: CASSGGSGRWNEQFF. CDR3 DNA: TGCGCCAGCAGTGGTGGTAGCGGGAGATGGAATGAGCAGTTCTTC.